The present TCR beta chain was sequenced within a study of cytomegalovirus exposure and HLA in healthy donors. Looking at the study overall: Of the donors genotyped, several hundred in all, 75% to 90% fell in the Caucasian-associated ancestry cluster.

Concerning this clone itself: The antigen is not known.

Study-wide findings and caveats: By HLA locus, TCR association rates varied in a later analysis, with DRB1 showing the most and HLA-C the fewest.

From germline, CDR1 is MDHEN and CDR2 SYDVKM. J was trimmed by 2 bases and V by 3 bases; bases with no gene match: 6. The CDR3 covers 15 residues. Amplification used 60 Vbeta primers and 13 Jbeta primers. Method: immunoSEQ multiplex PCR; TCRdb's copy keeps in-frame clones and lacks some. This table has 150,000 to 200,000 clones, about 80% appearing once. This chain joins TRBV28 and TRBJ2-5; 7 bases are a match to TRBD2. The sequencing input was PBMCs. The sequence derives from a woman aged 40 to 49 in good health and CMV-seronegative. CDR3 in DNA: TGTGCCAGCAGTTTGGCGGGGGAGACACAAGAGACCCAGTACTTC. Amino acid sequence: CASSLAGETQETQYF.